What follows are 7 T cell receptor beta chains derived from one specimen sequenced in a study of T-cell memory formation after mild COVID-19. TCRdb fed the 5' RACE reads into MiXCR, producing one record per CDR3 protein. The data hold roughly 400,000 distinct CDR3 sequences, with more than 15% observed a single time. The material sequenced was PBMCs or a T cell subset sorted from them (not recorded which). Every receptor here comes from a man younger than 35 who had mild COVID-19 (a few samples of this study predate the infection). Cell type and time point are not known.

This clonotype has just a few counts. This chain links TRBV7-2 with TRBJ1-5, with D possibly matching TRBD1 (5 bases). The CDR3 spans 13 residues. V gave up 8 bases and J gave up 6 bases, with 14 bases separating them. Germline V CDR1 and CDR2: SGHTA, FQGNSA. The CDR3 DNA reads TGTGCCAGCGCTCCCTGGGGGGGTCAGCCCCAGCATTTT. Residues: CASAPWGGQPQHF.

This clonotype has only a few counts. V is TRBV12-3 or TRBV12-4 and J is TRBJ1-1; no clear D. Trimming took 1 base from V and 11 from J, leaving 11 bases between them. CDR3 size: 12 residues. This chain's CDR3 is CASSLVRSWAFF. CDR3 DNA: TGTGCCAGCAGTTTAGTTCGGTCGTGGGCTTTCTTT.

The gene calls are TRBV12-3 or TRBV12-4 and TRBJ1-2; D ambiguous. The CDR3 is made up of 15 amino acids. The V end lost 1 base, the J end lost 4 bases, and 13 bases lay between the germline ends. The CDR3 region is CASSLGSSGFYGYTF. CDR3 DNA: TGTGCCAGCAGTTTAGGGTCATCTGGTTTCTATGGCTACACCTTC.

This clonotype was seen only a few times. The chain's CDR3 is CASSDNPGQGGSGAFF. In DNA form, the CDR3 reads TGTGCCAGCAGTGACAATCCGGGACAGGGAGGAAGTGGAGCTTTCTTT. V and J are TRBV6-4 and TRBJ1-1; 9 bases line up with TRBD1. Germline V lookup: CDR1 MRHNA, CDR2 SNTAGT. After removal of 2 bases from V and 10 bases from J, the junction contained 14 bases not matched to a gene. The CDR3 runs to 16 residues.

V is TRBV9 and J is TRBJ2-7; 8 positions agree with TRBD1. Germline-derived CDR1 and CDR2 are SGDLS and YYNGEE. V was pared by 3 bases and J by 2 bases, with 7 bases of the junction left unmatched. The CDR3 has 15 residues. The CDR3 here is CASSEGQGGTYEQYF. The DNA of the CDR3 is TGTGCCAGCAGCGAAGGACAGGGTGGGACCTACGAGCAGTACTTC.

This clonotype was observed at least ten times. This chain uses TRBV5-1 with TRBJ2-7; the D gene is possibly TRBD1 (6 bases). Trimming pared 0 bases from V and 1 base from J, leaving 11 bases between. CDR1 SGHRS and CDR2 YFSETQ come from the germline V gene. The CDR3 has 15 residues. The CDR3 DNA follows: TGCGCCAGCAGCTTGGCCGAACAGGGTTCCTACGAGCAGTACTTC. Its translation: CASSLAEQGSYEQYF. The full variable domain, with the rest looked up from reference TRBV5-1 and TRBJ2-7, is KAGVTQTPRYLIKTRGQQVTLSCSPISGHRSVSWYQQTPGQGLQFLFEYFSETQRNKGNFPGRFSGRQFSNSRSEMNVSTLELGDSALYLCASSLAEQGSYEQYFGPGTRLTVT.

This chain connects TRBV7-3 to TRBJ2-2; D is ambiguous. Germline assignment: CDR1 SGHTA and CDR2 FQGTGA. The V end was cut by 5 bases, the J end by 6 bases, with 7 bases between. The CDR3 is 12 residues long. The CDR3 region is CASSPPAGELFF. CDR3 coding DNA: TGTGCCAGCAGCCCGCCGGCCGGGGAGCTGTTTTTT.